The T cell receptor beta chain described here comes from a study of blood T cell repertoires in COVID-19. Across the study: T cells, B-cell-depleted T cells, or PBMCs provided the cDNA or gDNA that served as material.

Germline V gene lookup returns CDR1 LGHDT and CDR2 YNNKEL (reference sequence). The CDR3 length is 20 residues. V dropped 3 bases and J dropped 2; count of bases not matched to a gene: 18. Study processing details: Using reference gene primer amplification, nucleated cell counts were estimated. Data came from immunoSEQ multiplex PCR; TCRdb stores just in-frame clones and leaves some out. V, J and clone size derive from that table, while D and trimming were established from the DNA sequence. The sample holds 150,000 to 200,000 clones; about 77% are singletons and the top ten take about 2.8%. This clone was seen once.

This chain links TRBV3-1 (or the pseudogene TRBV3-2) with TRBJ2-3; TRBD2 matches 9 bases. Sample: peripheral blood. The source is a woman aged 80 or older with active or convalescent COVID-19. In DNA form, the CDR3 reads TGTGCCAGCAGCCATCAAGCGCTAGCGGGGAGTGGGCAGGACACAGATACGCAGTATTTT. Protein: CASSHQALAGSGQDTDTQYF.